This T cell receptor beta chain comes out of a study of T cell responses to AZD1222 COVID-19 vaccine. Here immunoSEQ multiplex PCR was the method, and the copy in TCRdb shows in-frame clones only, minus some. The repertoire holds about 75,000 clones, with around 86% as singletons. General observations from the study: Just six people given AZD1222 tested seropositive at baseline. Reportedly, close to half of spike-specific TCRs are directed against unmutated variant regions. Across the whole spike, CD4 TCRs peaked at regions 160-218 and 743-854.

For this clone: Its antigen is not known.

The origin of this receptor is an adult who received the AZD1222 COVID-19 vaccine. Sequencing was performed on peripheral blood, taken 28 days after the second AZD1222 dose.

CDR3: CSVLLGDTEAFF. As DNA, the CDR3 is TGCAGCGTCTTGTTAGGGGACACTGAAGCTTTCTTT. The chain links TRBV29-1 to TRBJ1-1; weak D call: TRBD1 (5 bases). The CDR3 spans 12 residues. From germline, CDR1 is SQVTM and CDR2 ANQGSEA. With 6 bases removed from V and 3 bases from J, the gap between germline ends came to 11 bases.